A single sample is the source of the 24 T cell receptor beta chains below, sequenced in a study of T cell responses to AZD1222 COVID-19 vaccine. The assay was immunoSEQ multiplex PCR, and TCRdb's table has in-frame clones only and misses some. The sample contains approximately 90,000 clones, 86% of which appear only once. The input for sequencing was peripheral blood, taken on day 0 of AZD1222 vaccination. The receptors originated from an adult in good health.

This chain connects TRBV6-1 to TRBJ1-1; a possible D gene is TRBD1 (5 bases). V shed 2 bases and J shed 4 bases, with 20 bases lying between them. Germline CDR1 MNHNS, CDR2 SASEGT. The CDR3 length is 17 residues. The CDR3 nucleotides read TGTGCCAGCAGTGAAATACCCTGGGCCCGGAGGGGCACTGAAGCTTTCTTT. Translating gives CASSEIPWARRGTEAFF.

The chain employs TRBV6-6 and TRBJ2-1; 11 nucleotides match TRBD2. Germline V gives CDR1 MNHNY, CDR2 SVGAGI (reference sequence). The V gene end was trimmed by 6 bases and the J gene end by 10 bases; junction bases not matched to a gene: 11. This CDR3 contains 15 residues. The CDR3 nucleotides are TGTGCCAGCAGGATACTAGCGGGAGTATTCGACGAGCAGTTCTTC. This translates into CASRILAGVFDEQFF.

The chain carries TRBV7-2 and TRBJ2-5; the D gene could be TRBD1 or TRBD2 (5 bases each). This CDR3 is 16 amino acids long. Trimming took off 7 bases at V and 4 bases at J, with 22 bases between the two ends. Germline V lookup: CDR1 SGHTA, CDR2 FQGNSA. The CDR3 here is CASTYGARGRRETQYF. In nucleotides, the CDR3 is TGTGCCAGCACCTACGGGGCCCGAGGGCGACGAGAGACCCAGTACTTC.

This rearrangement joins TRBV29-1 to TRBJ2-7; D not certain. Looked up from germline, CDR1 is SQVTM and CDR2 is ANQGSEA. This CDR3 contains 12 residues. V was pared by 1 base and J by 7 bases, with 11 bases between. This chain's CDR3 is CSVEAQLGEQYF. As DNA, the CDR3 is TGCAGCGTTGAAGCCCAGCTCGGGGAGCAGTACTTC.

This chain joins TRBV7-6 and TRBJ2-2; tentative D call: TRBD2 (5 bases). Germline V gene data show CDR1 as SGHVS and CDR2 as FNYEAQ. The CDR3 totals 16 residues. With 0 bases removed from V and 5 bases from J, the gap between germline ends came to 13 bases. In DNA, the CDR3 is TGTGCCAGCAGCTTAGCGTTCCGCGGGCAGACCGGGGAGCTGTTTTTT. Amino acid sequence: CASSLAFRGQTGELFF.

The CDR3 DNA reads TGTGCCAGCAGCCGGACAGGTATCTACGAGCAGTACTTC. It codes for CASSRTGIYEQYF. The rearrangement links TRBV28 to TRBJ2-7, with TRBD1 identical over 7 bases. Germline V gene lookup returns CDR1 MDHEN and CDR2 SYDVKM. V dropped 6 bases and J dropped 3; count of bases not matched to a gene: 5. The CDR3 has 13 amino acids. The full variable domain, rest sourced from reference TRBV28 and TRBJ2-7, is DVKVTQSSRYLVKRTGEKVFLECVQDMDHENMFWYRQDPGLGLRLIYFSYDVKMKEKGDIPEGYSVSREKKERFSLILESASTNQTSMYLCASSRTGIYEQYFGPGTRLTVT.

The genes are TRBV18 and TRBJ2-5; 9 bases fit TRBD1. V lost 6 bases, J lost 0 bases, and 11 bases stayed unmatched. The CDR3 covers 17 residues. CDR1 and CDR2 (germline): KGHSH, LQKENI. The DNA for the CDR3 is TGTGCCAGCTCTCCCTATTTCGGGACAGGGTACCAAGAGACCCAGTACTTC. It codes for CASSPYFGTGYQETQYF.

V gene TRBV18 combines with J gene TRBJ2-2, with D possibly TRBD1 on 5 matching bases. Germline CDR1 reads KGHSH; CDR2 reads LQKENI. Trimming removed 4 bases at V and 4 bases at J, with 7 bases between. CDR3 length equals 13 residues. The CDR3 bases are TGTGCCAGCTCACTCCAGGGCACCGGGGAGCTGTTTTTT. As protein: CASSLQGTGELFF. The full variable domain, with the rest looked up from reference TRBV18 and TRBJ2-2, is NAGVMQNPRHLVRRRGQEARLRCSPMKGHSHVYWYRQLPEEGLKFMVYLQKENIIDESGMPKERFSAEFPKEGPSILRIQQVVRGDSAAYFCASSLQGTGELFFGEGSRLTVL.

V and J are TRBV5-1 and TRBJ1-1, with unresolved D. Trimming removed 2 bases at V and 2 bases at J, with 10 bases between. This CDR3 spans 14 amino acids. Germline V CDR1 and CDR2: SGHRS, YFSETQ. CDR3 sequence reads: CASSFVNTNTEAFF. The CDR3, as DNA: TGCGCCAGCAGCTTCGTTAATACTAACACTGAAGCTTTCTTT.

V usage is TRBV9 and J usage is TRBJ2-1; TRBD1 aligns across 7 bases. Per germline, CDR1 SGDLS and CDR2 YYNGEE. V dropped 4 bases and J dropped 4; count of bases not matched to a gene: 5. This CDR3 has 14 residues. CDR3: CASSPGDSYNEQFF. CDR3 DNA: TGTGCCAGCAGCCCCGGGGACAGTTACAATGAGCAGTTCTTC.

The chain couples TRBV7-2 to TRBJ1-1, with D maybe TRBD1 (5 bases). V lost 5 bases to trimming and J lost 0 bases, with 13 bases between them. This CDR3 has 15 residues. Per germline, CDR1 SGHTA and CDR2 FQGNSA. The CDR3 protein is CASSLRVHLNTEAFF. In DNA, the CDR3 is TGTGCCAGCAGCCTCAGGGTTCATCTGAACACTGAAGCTTTCTTT.

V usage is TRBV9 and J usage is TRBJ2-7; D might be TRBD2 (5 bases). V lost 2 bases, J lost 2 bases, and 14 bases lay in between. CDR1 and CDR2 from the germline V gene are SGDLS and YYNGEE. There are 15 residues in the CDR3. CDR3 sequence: CASSVVPAEPYEQYF. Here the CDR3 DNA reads TGTGCCAGCAGCGTGGTCCCAGCGGAGCCCTACGAGCAGTACTTC. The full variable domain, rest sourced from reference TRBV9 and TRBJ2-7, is DSGVTQTPKHLITATGQRVTLRCSPRSGDLSVYWYQQSLDQGLQFLIQYYNGEERAKGNILERFSAQQFPDLHSELNLSSLELGDSALYFCASSVVPAEPYEQYFGPGTRLTVT.

DNA for the CDR3: TGTGCCAGCAGACCGGGACAGCAGTATGGCTACACCTTC. As protein: CASRPGQQYGYTF. The chain is built from TRBV12-3 or TRBV12-4 and TRBJ1-2; 7 bases map to TRBD1. The CDR3 runs 13 residues. Trimming at V came to 6 bases and at J to 5 bases, leaving 6 bases not matched to a gene.

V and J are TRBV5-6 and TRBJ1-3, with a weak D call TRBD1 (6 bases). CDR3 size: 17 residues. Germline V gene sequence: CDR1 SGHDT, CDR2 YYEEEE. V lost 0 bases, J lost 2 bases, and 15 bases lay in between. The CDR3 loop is CASSLAIRDTTGNTIYF. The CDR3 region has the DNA TGTGCCAGCAGCTTGGCCATCCGGGACACCACTGGAAACACCATATATTTT. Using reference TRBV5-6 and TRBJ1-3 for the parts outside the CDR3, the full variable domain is DAGVTQSPTHLIKTRGQQVTLRCSPKSGHDTVSWYQQALGQGPQFIFQYYEEEERQRGNFPDRFSGHQFPNYSSELNVNALLLGDSALYLCASSLAIRDTTGNTIYFGEGSWLTVV.

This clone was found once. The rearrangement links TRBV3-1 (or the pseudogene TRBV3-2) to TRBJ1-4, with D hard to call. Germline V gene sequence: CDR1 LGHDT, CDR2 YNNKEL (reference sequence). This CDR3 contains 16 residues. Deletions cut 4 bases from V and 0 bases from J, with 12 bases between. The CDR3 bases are TGTGCCAGCAGCCCGCGGAAGAGTGCAACTAATGAAAAACTGTTTTTT. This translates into CASSPRKSATNEKLFF.

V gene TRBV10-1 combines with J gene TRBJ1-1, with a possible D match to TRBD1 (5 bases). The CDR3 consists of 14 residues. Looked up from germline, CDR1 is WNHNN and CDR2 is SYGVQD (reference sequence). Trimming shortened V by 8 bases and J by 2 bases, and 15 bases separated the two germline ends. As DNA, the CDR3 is TGCGCCAGCCCCACCCAGGGACCTAACACTGAAGCTTTCTTT. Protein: CASPTQGPNTEAFF.

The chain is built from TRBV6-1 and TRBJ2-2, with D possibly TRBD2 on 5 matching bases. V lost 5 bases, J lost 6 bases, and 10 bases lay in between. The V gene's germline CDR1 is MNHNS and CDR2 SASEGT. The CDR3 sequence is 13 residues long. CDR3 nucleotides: TGTGCCAGCAGTCTGATGGGAGCCGGGGAGCTGTTTTTT. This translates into CASSLMGAGELFF.

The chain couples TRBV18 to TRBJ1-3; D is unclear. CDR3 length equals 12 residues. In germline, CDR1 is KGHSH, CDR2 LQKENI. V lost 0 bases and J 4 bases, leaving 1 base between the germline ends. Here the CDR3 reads CASSPPGNTIYF. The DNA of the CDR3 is TGTGCCAGCTCACCACCGGGAAACACCATATATTTT.

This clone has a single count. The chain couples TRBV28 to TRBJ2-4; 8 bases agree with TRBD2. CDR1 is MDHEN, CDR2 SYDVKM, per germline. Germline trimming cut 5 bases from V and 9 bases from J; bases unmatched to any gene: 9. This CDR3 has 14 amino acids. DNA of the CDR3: TGTGCCAGCAGTCCGGGACTAGAGTTGGCCATTCAGTACTTC. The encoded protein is CASSPGLELAIQYF. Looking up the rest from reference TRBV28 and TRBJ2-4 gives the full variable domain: DVKVTQSSRYLVKRTGEKVFLECVQDMDHENMFWYRQDPGLGLRLIYFSYDVKMKEKGDIPEGYSVSREKKERFSLILESASTNQTSMYLCASSPGLELAIQYFGAGTRLSVL.

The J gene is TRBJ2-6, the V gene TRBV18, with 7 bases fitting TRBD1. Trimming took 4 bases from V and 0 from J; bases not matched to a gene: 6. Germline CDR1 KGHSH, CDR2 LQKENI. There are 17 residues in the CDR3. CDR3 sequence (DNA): TGTGCCAGCTCACGGGACGGGACAGCCTCTGGGGCCAACGTCCTGACTTTC. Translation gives CASSRDGTASGANVLTF.

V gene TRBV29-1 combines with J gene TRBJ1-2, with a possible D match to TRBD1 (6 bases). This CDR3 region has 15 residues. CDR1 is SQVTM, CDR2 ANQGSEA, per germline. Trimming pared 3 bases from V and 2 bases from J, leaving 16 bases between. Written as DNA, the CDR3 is TGCAGCGTTGAGGAAGAGTTAAGGGGGAACTATGGCTACACCTTC. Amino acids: CSVEEELRGNYGYTF.

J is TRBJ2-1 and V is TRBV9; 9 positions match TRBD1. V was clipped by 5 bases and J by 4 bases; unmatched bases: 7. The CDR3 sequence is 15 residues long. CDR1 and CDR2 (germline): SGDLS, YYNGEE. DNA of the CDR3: TGTGCCAGCAGAGCCACAGGGGGCGTATACAATGAGCAGTTCTTC. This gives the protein CASRATGGVYNEQFF. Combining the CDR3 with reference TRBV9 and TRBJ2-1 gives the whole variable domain DSGVTQTPKHLITATGQRVTLRCSPRSGDLSVYWYQQSLDQGLQFLIQYYNGEERAKGNILERFSAQQFPDLHSELNLSSLELGDSALYFCASRATGGVYNEQFFGPGTRLTVL.

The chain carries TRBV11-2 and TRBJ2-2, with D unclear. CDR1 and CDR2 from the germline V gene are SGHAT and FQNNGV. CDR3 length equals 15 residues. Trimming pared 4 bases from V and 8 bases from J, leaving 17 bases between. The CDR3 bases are TGTGCCAGCAGCTCACCACTCAGTGTAAAGGGGGAGCTGTTTTTT. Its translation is CASSSPLSVKGELFF.

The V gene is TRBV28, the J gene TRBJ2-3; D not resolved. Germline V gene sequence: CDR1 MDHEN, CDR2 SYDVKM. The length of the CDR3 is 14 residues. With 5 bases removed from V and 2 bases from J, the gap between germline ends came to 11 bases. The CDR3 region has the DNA TGTGCCAGCAGTCTCCCGTACGTCACAGATACGCAGTATTTT. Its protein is CASSLPYVTDTQYF.